This T cell receptor (beta chain) was retrieved from a study of blood T cell repertoires in COVID-19. The germline CDR1 and CDR2 sequences are MGHDK and SYGVNS. V gave up 4 bases and J gave up 3 bases; unmatched junction bases: 8. The CDR3 sequence is 15 residues long. The repertoire was sequenced with immunoSEQ multiplex PCR; TCRdb's copy has only in-frame clones and lacks some. Of about 180,000 clones in the sample, approximately 87% are singletons; the top ten hold about 18%. Sequencing input: peripheral blood. This sequence was found in a person in their 70s with COVID-19, enrolled during active disease. The gene calls are TRBV25-1 and TRBJ2-5; 7 nucleotides line up with TRBD1. The CDR3 reads CASSGQGQKKETQYF. The CDR3 coding sequence is TGTGCCAGCAGTGGACAGGGTCAAAAGAAAGAGACCCAGTACTTC.